The 25 T cell receptor beta chains reported below all come from one sample, sequenced in a study of blood T cell repertoires in COVID-19 (TCRdb year 2020). Libraries were built with the immunoSEQ multiplex PCR assay. TCRdb provides this immuneACCESS table in a form limited to in-frame rearrangements. Some clones are lacking; in checked studies, under half of them reflect an unresolved V gene, and why the rest are absent is not known. The sample table lists under 200,000 clones, 84% of them with a count of one. The top ten clones comprise 9.5% to 15% of the sample. Sequenced input: PBMCs or T cells enriched from blood (not recorded which). The receptors shown here come from a man aged 45-65 years who had recovered from COVID-19.

This chain links TRBV28 with TRBJ1-5, with 9 bases aligning to TRBD1. Germline trimming cut 1 base from V and 3 bases from J; bases unmatched to any gene: 4. Germline V CDR1 and CDR2: MDHEN, SYDVKM. This CDR3 has 16 amino acids. CDR3 in amino acids: CASSLLGTGSNQPQHF. DNA of the CDR3: TGTGCCAGCAGTTTATTGGGGACAGGGTCCAATCAGCCCCAGCATTTT.

The chain is built from TRBV3-1 (or the pseudogene TRBV3-2) and TRBJ1-3, with D unclear. CDR3 length: 16 amino acids. Germline lookup yields CDR1 LGHDT and CDR2 YNNKEL (reference sequence). The ends were cut back, 2 bases at V and 0 bases at J, with 11 bases in the middle. CDR3 residues: CASSQMQALSGNTIYF. The CDR3 DNA reads as TGTGCCAGCAGCCAAATGCAGGCCCTCTCTGGAAACACCATATATTTT.

V usage is TRBV28 and J usage is TRBJ1-3, with D perhaps TRBD1 (6 bases). The CDR3 spans 16 residues. V gave up 5 bases and J gave up 2 bases, with 16 bases separating them. In germline, CDR1 is MDHEN, CDR2 SYDVKM. The CDR3 here is CASSPLVAGAGNTIYF. The DNA of the CDR3 is TGTGCCAGCAGTCCCCTGGTGGCAGGGGCTGGAAACACCATATATTTT.

This clone was picked up one time. The chain employs TRBV3-1 (or the pseudogene TRBV3-2) and TRBJ1-6; 11 bases are a match to TRBD1. The CDR3 is 17 residues long. Germline CDR1 reads LGHDT; CDR2 reads YNNKEL (reference sequence). Trimming removed 4 bases from V and 10 bases from J; junction bases left unmatched: 12. CDR3 loop: CASSPLSPGTGGSPLHF. DNA of the CDR3: TGTGCCAGCAGCCCACTGTCGCCCGGGACAGGGGGATCACCCCTCCACTTT.

The V gene is TRBV7-3, the J gene TRBJ2-3, with 10 bases identical to TRBD2. Germline V lookup: CDR1 SGHTA, CDR2 FQGTGA. This CDR3 comprises 15 residues. V dropped 5 bases and J dropped 5; count of bases not matched to a gene: 7. The CDR3, as DNA: TGTGCCAGCAGCCGTAGCGGGGGGCCCCGAGATACGCAGTATTTT. Protein sequence: CASSRSGGPRDTQYF.

This chain uses TRBV3-1 (or the pseudogene TRBV3-2) with TRBJ1-6, with TRBD1 matching over 7 bases. V lost 1 base to trimming and J lost 14 bases; unmatched junction nucleotides: 11. CDR3 length: 15 amino acids. Germline CDR1 is LGHDT and CDR2 is YNNKEL (reference sequence). The CDR3, as DNA: TGTGCCAGCAGCCAAGGTACGACAGGGTGGGATTCCCTCCACTTT. This codes for CASSQGTTGWDSLHF.

This rearrangement joins TRBV28 to TRBJ2-4; 8 nucleotides match TRBD1. With V trimmed by 5 bases and J by 2 bases, 8 bases remained unmatched. The CDR3 runs to 16 residues. Germline CDR1 and CDR2: MDHEN and SYDVKM. CDR3 sequence reads: CASSQTGVVSKNIQYF. The CDR3 DNA reads as TGTGCCAGCAGTCAGACAGGGGTGGTTTCCAAAAACATTCAGTACTTC.

The chain links TRBV30 to TRBJ1-6, with D maybe TRBD1 (6 bases). V was clipped by 0 bases and J by 9 bases, with 9 bases between them. Looked up from germline, CDR1 is GTSNPN and CDR2 is SVGIG (reference sequence). The CDR3 is 13 amino acids. CDR3 loop: CAWSVRDTSPLHF. The CDR3 DNA reads as TGTGCCTGGAGTGTCCGGGACACTTCACCCCTCCACTTT.

The V call is TRBV9, the J call TRBJ2-3, with D possibly matching TRBD2 (5 bases). Trimming pared 4 bases from V and 7 bases from J, leaving 10 bases between. Germline values: CDR1 SGDLS, CDR2 YYNGEE. The CDR3 covers 12 residues. CDR3 loop: CASSPPGNTQYF. As DNA, the CDR3 is TGTGCCAGCAGCCCTCCCGGGAATACGCAGTATTTT.

Here the CDR3 reads CASSPPGTGVSYNEQFF. The CDR3 bases are TGTGCCAGCAGCCCTCCCGGGACAGGGGTCTCCTACAATGAGCAGTTCTTC. The chain uses TRBV11-2 and TRBJ2-1; TRBD1 matches at 10 bases. CDR1 and CDR2 from the germline V gene are SGHAT and FQNNGV. V lost 5 bases, J lost 0 bases, and 7 bases stayed unmatched. The CDR3 is 17 amino acids. Combining the CDR3 with reference TRBV11-2 and TRBJ2-1 gives the whole variable domain EAGVAQSPRYKIIEKRQSVAFWCNPISGHATLYWYQQILGQGPKLLIQFQNNGVVDDSQLPKDRFSAERLKGVDSTLKIQPAKLEDSAVYLCASSPPGTGVSYNEQFFGPGTRLTVL.

Only a few counts were recorded for this clone. The chain recombines TRBV4-2 with TRBJ2-7; tentative D call: TRBD1 (6 bases). The CDR3 consists of 14 residues. The V end lost 2 bases, the J end lost 2 bases, and 10 bases lay between the germline ends. Germline V lookup: CDR1 LGHNA, CDR2 YNFKEQ. Here the CDR3 reads CASSQQTGPYEQYF. The CDR3 DNA reads TGTGCCAGCAGCCAACAGACAGGACCCTACGAGCAGTACTTC.

This chain joins TRBV4-2 and TRBJ1-2; possible D gene TRBD1, 6 bases. Trimming pared 0 bases from V and 8 bases from J, leaving 13 bases between. From germline, CDR1 is LGHNA and CDR2 YNFKEQ. The CDR3 extends over 14 amino acids. The CDR3 DNA reads as TGTGCCAGCAGCCAAGATCGGGGGGCTGGGGGCTACACCTTC. Its protein product is CASSQDRGAGGYTF.

V usage is TRBV7-2 and J usage is TRBJ2-2; 8 nucleotides agree with TRBD1. The CDR3 sequence is 16 residues long. V lost 2 bases to trimming and J lost 3 bases; unmatched junction nucleotides: 5. The germline V gene has CDR1 SGHTA and CDR2 FQGNSA. The CDR3 region has the DNA TGTGCCAGCAGCTTAATGGACAGGGCCTACACCGGGGAGCTGTTTTTT. Protein: CASSLMDRAYTGELFF.

This clone was observed a handful of times. V usage is TRBV28 and J usage is TRBJ1-5; maybe TRBD1 (5 bases). The CDR3 extends over 15 amino acids. The ends were cut back, 7 bases at V and 2 bases at J, with 15 bases in the middle. CDR1 and CDR2 from the germline V gene are MDHEN and SYDVKM. This chain's CDR3 is CASNQAGGGNQPQHF. The CDR3 nucleotides read TGTGCCAGCAACCAAGCGGGGGGAGGCAATCAGCCCCAGCATTTT.

This chain joins TRBV30 and TRBJ2-7; maybe TRBD1 (6 bases). The CDR3 sequence is 12 residues long. The V gene lost 6 bases and the J gene lost 2 bases, with 11 bases spanning the gap. CDR1 and CDR2 from the germline V gene are GTSNPN and SVGIG (reference sequence). CDR3 protein: CACWGPTYEQYF. The DNA of the CDR3 is TGTGCCTGTTGGGGGCCGACCTACGAGCAGTACTTC.

The J gene is TRBJ2-2, the V gene TRBV11-2, with 7 bases identical to TRBD1. CDR3 length: 17 amino acids. Trimming cost V 4 bases and J 1 base; bases outside gene matches: 9. CDR1 and CDR2 (germline): SGHAT, FQNNGV. CDR3 nucleotide sequence: TGTGCCAGCAGCTCGTACCGGGACAGCGGGAACACCGGGGAGCTGTTTTTT. This gives the protein CASSSYRDSGNTGELFF.

The gene calls are TRBV2 and TRBJ2-1, with D perhaps matching TRBD2 (7 bases). Trimming cost V 5 bases and J 6 bases, with 14 bases left between them. CDR1 and CDR2 from the germline V gene are SNHLY and FYNNEI. The CDR3 spans 14 residues. The CDR3: CASSRQGRGNEQFF. The CDR3 nucleotides are TGTGCCAGCAGTCGGCAGGGGAGGGGCAATGAGCAGTTCTTC.

Comments on this clone: It may be a read error: a sequence one base away is much more abundant. The J gene is TRBJ1-1, the V gene TRBV11-3; 7 nucleotides align to TRBD1. CDR1 SGHNT and CDR2 YENEEA come from the germline V gene. The CDR3 loop spans 14 amino acids. Trimming removed 1 base from V and 2 bases from J; junction bases left unmatched: 1. CDR3 protein: CASSLGQGNTEAFF. The CDR3 DNA reads TGTGCCAGCAGCTTAGGACAGGGTAACACTGAAGCTTTCTTT.

The chain joins TRBV9 to TRBJ2-1; the match to TRBD2 covers 8 bases. The junction had 2 bases not matched to a gene; V was cut back by 0 bases and J by 0 bases. The CDR3 runs to 16 residues. Germline CDR1 is SGDLS and CDR2 is YYNGEE. This CDR3 reads CASSVGLASSYNEQFF. For the CDR3, the DNA is TGTGCCAGCAGCGTAGGACTAGCGAGCTCCTACAATGAGCAGTTCTTC.

The chain uses TRBV6-5 and TRBJ1-3; no clear D gene. This CDR3 comprises 14 residues. Trimming left V 7 bases short and J 0 bases short, with 10 bases between. Germline V gene sequence: CDR1 MNHEY, CDR2 SVGAGI. CDR3 in amino acids: CASTRRNSGNTIYF. In nucleotides, the CDR3 is TGTGCCAGCACGCGCAGGAACTCTGGAAACACCATATATTTT.

This clone was seen a few times. V usage is TRBV9 and J usage is TRBJ1-3; TRBD1 matches at 7 bases. With V trimmed by 2 bases and J by 3 bases, 5 bases remained unmatched. Looked up from germline, CDR1 is SGDLS and CDR2 is YYNGEE. There are 15 residues in the CDR3. The CDR3 nucleotides read TGTGCCAGCAGCGTCTCGACAGGGTTTGGAAACACCATATATTTT. Its translation is CASSVSTGFGNTIYF.

This clone occurred a few times. J is TRBJ1-2 and V is TRBV6-5; 7 nucleotides match TRBD1. The V segment lost 5 bases and the J segment 2 bases; nucleotides outside the gene matches: 5. Germline V gene lookup returns CDR1 MNHEY and CDR2 SVGAGI. This CDR3 spans 14 amino acids. This CDR3 reads CASSPPGQNYGYTF. The CDR3 nucleotides are TGTGCCAGCAGTCCCCCGGGACAGAACTATGGCTACACCTTC.

The chain has TRBV28 and TRBJ1-2; D gene unclear. Looked up from germline, CDR1 is MDHEN and CDR2 is SYDVKM. This CDR3 contains 12 residues. V lost 11 bases, J lost 2 bases, and 12 bases lay in between. CDR3 protein: CAVVSWNYGYTF. DNA of the CDR3: TGTGCCGTAGTAAGTTGGAACTATGGCTACACCTTC.

The table lists this clone with a few counts. This chain links TRBV7-3 with TRBJ1-1, with 8 bases lining up with TRBD1. V was clipped by 9 bases and J by 4 bases; unmatched bases: 7. This CDR3 has 13 amino acids. Germline loops: CDR1 SGHTA, CDR2 FQGTGA. CDR3 loop: CASGQGRGTEAFF. The CDR3 DNA is TGTGCCAGTGGACAGGGTCGAGGCACTGAAGCTTTCTTT. The full variable domain, its missing parts supplied by reference TRBV7-3 and TRBJ1-1, is GAGVSQTPSNKVTEKGKYVELRCDPISGHTALYWYRQSLGQGPEFLIYFQGTGAADDSGLPNDRFFAVRPEGSVSTLKIQRTERGDSAVYLCASGQGRGTEAFFGQGTRLTVV.

This chain links TRBV4-1 with TRBJ1-2; no clear D. Germline V lookup: CDR1 MGHRA, CDR2 YSYEKL. The CDR3 has 17 residues. Trimming removed 0 bases from V and 2 bases from J, with 16 bases in between. The CDR3 sequence: CASSQDNQEVWNYGYTF. The CDR3 bases are TGCGCCAGCAGCCAAGATAATCAGGAGGTCTGGAACTATGGCTACACCTTC.